Each of the 25 T cell receptor beta chains below was sequenced from the same sample in a study of blood T cells in healthy people across ages. Combining a sample-barcoded 5' primer with a J-beta primer mix, a second PCR ran for about 7 to 11 cycles. TCRdb used MiXCR to reprocess the 5' RACE reads, holding one entry per CDR3 protein. The repertoire consists of hundreds of thousands of distinct CDR3 sequences, with approximately 35% occurring once and the leading ten covering 10% to 15%. Material for sequencing was blood. These receptors were obtained from a young man in good health.

The chain is built from TRBV20-1 and TRBJ2-7; no reliable D call. V shed 5 bases and J shed 3 bases, with 11 bases lying between them. This CDR3 is built from 12 residues. The germline V gene encodes CDR1 DFQATT and CDR2 SNEGSKA (reference sequence). The DNA of the CDR3 is TGCAGTGCTTCCGACACGAACTACGAGCAGTACTTC. It translates to CSASDTNYEQYF.

This clonotype appeared many times. V is TRBV4-3 and J is TRBJ2-5; D is ambiguous. There are 14 residues in the CDR3. Germline CDR1 and CDR2: LGHNA and YSLEER. Trimming cost V 0 bases and J 5 bases, with 10 bases left between them. CDR3 amino acids: CASSQDWGYETQYF. As DNA, the CDR3 is TGCGCCAGCAGCCAAGATTGGGGATACGAGACCCAGTACTTC.

The CDR3 sequence is CASSVRRDDYGYTF. The CDR3 DNA follows: TGTGCCAGCAGCGTCCGCAGAGATGACTATGGCTACACCTTC. This rearrangement joins TRBV7-2 to TRBJ1-2; D gene uncertain. V was pared by 5 bases and J by 3 bases, with 13 bases between. Germline V lookup: CDR1 SGHTA, CDR2 FQGNSA. This CDR3 is built from 14 residues.

This clonotype was picked up a small number of times. The rearrangement uses TRBV20-1 and TRBJ1-1, with D perhaps matching TRBD1 (5 bases). The V gene's germline CDR1 is DFQATT and CDR2 SNEGSKA (reference sequence). This CDR3 has 13 amino acids. Trimming cost V 6 bases and J 8 bases, with 19 bases left between them. The CDR3 nucleotides are TGCAGTGCCACCCGAGGGTCCGGGACCGAAGCTTTCTTT. It specifies CSATRGSGTEAFF.

This clonotype was seen more than once but under ten times. The chain recombines TRBV6-6 with TRBJ2-3; possibly TRBD1 for D (5 bases). Per germline, CDR1 MNHNY and CDR2 SVGAGI (reference sequence). This CDR3 is built from 15 residues. V gave up 3 bases and J gave up 2 bases, with 12 bases separating them. The CDR3 nucleotides read TGTGCCAGCAGTTATCCACAGGCGGTCACAGATACGCAGTATTTT. It codes for CASSYPQAVTDTQYF.

Many counts were recorded for this clonotype. The chain joins TRBV19 to TRBJ2-3; TRBD1 matches at 9 bases. Per the germline V gene, CDR1 is LNHDA and CDR2 is SQIVND (reference sequence). This CDR3 comprises 15 residues. V lost 7 bases and J lost 0; bases outside the gene matches: 5. The CDR3 DNA reads as TGTGCCAGTACCGTAGGGACAGGGAGCACAGATACGCAGTATTTT. Residues: CASTVGTGSTDTQYF. The entire variable domain, with the rest obtained from reference TRBV19 and TRBJ2-3, is as follows: DGGITQSPKYLFRKEGQNVTLSCEQNLNHDAMYWYRQDPGQGLRLIYYSQIVNDFQKGDIAEGYSVSREKKESFPLTVTSAQKNPTAFYLCASTVGTGSTDTQYFGPGTRLTVL.

This clonotype was recorded once. V gene TRBV30 combines with J gene TRBJ1-2, with 7 positions matching TRBD1. Germline CDR1 and CDR2: GTSNPN and SVGIG (reference sequence). V lost 3 bases and J lost 4; bases outside the gene matches: 5. The CDR3 length is 13 residues. CDR3 residues: CAWSKGTAYGYTF. The CDR3 DNA reads TGTGCCTGGAGCAAAGGGACAGCCTATGGCTACACCTTC.

This chain links TRBV4-3 with TRBJ2-7; possible D gene TRBD1, 6 bases. Trimming took 2 bases from V and 4 from J, leaving 9 bases between them. CDR3 length equals 13 residues. Looked up from germline, CDR1 is LGHNA and CDR2 is YSLEER. CDR3 sequence reads: CASSQQQGYEQYF. The CDR3 DNA follows: TGCGCCAGCAGCCAACAGCAGGGGTACGAGCAGTACTTC.

The chain uses TRBV5-1 and TRBJ2-7; a possible D gene is TRBD1 (5 bases). V lost 2 bases and J lost 3, with 12 bases in between. The CDR3 has 14 amino acids. Germline V lookup: CDR1 SGHRS, CDR2 YFSETQ. This CDR3 reads CASSFGQDNYEQYF. The CDR3 region has the DNA TGCGCCAGCAGCTTCGGGCAGGACAACTACGAGCAGTACTTC.

V gene TRBV7-2 combines with J gene TRBJ2-5; 11 positions agree with TRBD1. Germline V lookup: CDR1 SGHTA, CDR2 FQGNSA. The CDR3 runs to 16 residues. V lost 4 bases to trimming and J lost 5 bases; unmatched junction nucleotides: 9. CDR3 DNA: TGTGCCAGCAGCTCCCTCGGACAGGGGGCTCTCGAGACCCAGTACTTC. It translates to CASSSLGQGALETQYF.

The rearrangement joins TRBV4-1 to TRBJ2-4, with 8 bases identical to TRBD1. From germline, CDR1 is MGHRA and CDR2 YSYEKL. The CDR3 sequence is 15 residues long. V gave up 2 bases and J gave up 5 bases; unmatched junction bases: 5. The DNA for the CDR3 is TGCGCCAGCAGCCAAAGGACAGGGTTGGAAAACATTCAGTACTTC. Its translation is CASSQRTGLENIQYF.

This clonotype was picked up many times. This chain joins TRBV4-2 and TRBJ2-7; D not certain. Germline CDR1 is LGHNA and CDR2 is YNFKEQ. V was shortened by 0 bases and J by 3 bases, with 12 bases between the two germline ends. This CDR3 contains 15 residues. The CDR3 bases are TGTGCCAGCAGCCAAGATTTGCGCACATTCTACGAGCAGTACTTC. It is translated as CASSQDLRTFYEQYF.

With respect to this clonotype: A much larger clone lies a single base off, so this may be a read error. The rearrangement links TRBV12-3 or TRBV12-4 to TRBJ1-2; maybe TRBD1 (5 bases). There are 12 residues in the CDR3. V dropped 8 bases and J dropped 8 bases, with 15 bases sitting between them. CDR3 protein: CASGSVTGGYTF. DNA of the CDR3: TGTGCCAGCGGTTCAGTAACAGGAGGCTACACCTTC.

This clonotype was counted between two and nine times. The V call is TRBV5-8, the J call TRBJ1-2; possible D gene TRBD1, 5 bases. V dropped 2 bases and J dropped 8 bases, with 16 bases sitting between them. The CDR3 is 14 residues long. The V gene's germline CDR1 is SGHTS and CDR2 YDEGEE. This CDR3 reads CASSFGARAGGYTF. As DNA, the CDR3 is TGTGCCAGCAGCTTTGGGGCCAGGGCGGGCGGCTACACCTTC.

The J gene is TRBJ1-4, the V gene TRBV11-1; weak D call: TRBD1 (5 bases). The CDR3 has 14 amino acids. With 5 bases removed from V and 2 bases from J, the gap between germline ends came to 9 bases. In germline, CDR1 is SGHAT, CDR2 FQDESV (reference sequence). CDR3 bases: TGTGCCAGCAGCCCGGACATTACTAATGAAAAACTGTTTTTT. The encoded protein is CASSPDITNEKLFF.

V and J are TRBV4-2 and TRBJ2-5, with TRBD1 as a possible D gene (6 bases). Germline lookup yields CDR1 LGHNA and CDR2 YNFKEQ. V gave up 0 bases and J gave up 2 bases, with 10 bases separating them. This CDR3 region has 15 residues. The CDR3 sequence is CASSQDLRGQETQYF. The CDR3, as DNA: TGTGCCAGCAGCCAAGATCTCAGGGGTCAAGAGACCCAGTACTTC.

This chain uses TRBV12-3 or TRBV12-4 with TRBJ1-1, with no clear D. This CDR3 is 13 amino acids long. V was cut by 3 bases and J by 0 bases, with 5 bases left in between. The CDR3 coding sequence is TGTGCCAGCAGTTTCGACATGAACACTGAAGCTTTCTTT. This gives the protein CASSFDMNTEAFF.

The chain links TRBV5-6 to TRBJ1-5; D unclear. The CDR3 is made up of 13 amino acids. Trimming cost V 3 bases and J 7 bases, with 11 bases left between them. Per the germline V gene, CDR1 is SGHDT and CDR2 is YYEEEE. CDR3 DNA sequence: TGTGCCAGCAGCTCATGGAATAAACAGCCCCAGCATTTT. It specifies CASSSWNKQPQHF.

The V call is TRBV10-3, the J call TRBJ2-5; D assignment may be TRBD1 or TRBD2 (5 bases each). The V end lost 6 bases, the J end lost 11 bases, and 16 bases lay between the germline ends. Germline V gene lookup returns CDR1 ENHRY and CDR2 SYGVKD. This CDR3 spans 12 amino acids. CDR3 DNA: TGTGCCATCAGCGGGGCTGGGGGTGAGCAGTACTTC. It specifies CAISGAGGEQYF.

The J gene is TRBJ1-2, the V gene TRBV28; unclear D gene. Between the trimmed V and J ends, which lost 5 bases and 6 bases, there was a span of 16 bases. The CDR3 contains 14 residues. CDR1 MDHEN and CDR2 SYDVKM come from the germline V gene. CDR3 nucleotides: TGTGCCAGCAGTGTAAGGCGGGAGTGGAATGGCTACACCTTC. This codes for CASSVRREWNGYTF.

The table lists this clonotype with a few counts. V is TRBV4-2 and J is TRBJ2-7, with no clear D. Trimming stripped 1 base from V and 7 bases from J, with 11 bases between. Germline V gene sequence: CDR1 LGHNA, CDR2 YNFKEQ. CDR3 size: 13 residues. CDR3 nucleotide sequence: TGTGCCAGCAGCCAAGGGTCTGGGGATGAGCAGTACTTC. It yields the protein CASSQGSGDEQYF.

In its sample, this clonotype was seen a few times. The V and J genes are TRBV6-5 and TRBJ2-1, with D possibly TRBD1 on 8 matching bases. Germline assignment: CDR1 MNHEY and CDR2 SVGAGI. The CDR3 covers 14 residues. V gave up 7 bases and J gave up 11 bases, with 21 bases separating them. The CDR3 nucleotides are TGTGCCAGCACCCTACAGGGGGGGACGGGGAAGCAGTTCTTC. Translated: CASTLQGGTGKQFF.

V is TRBV12-3 or TRBV12-4 and J is TRBJ1-1; D not resolved. Trimming took off 4 bases at V and 1 base at J, with 7 bases between the two ends. There are 13 residues in the CDR3. CDR3 sequence: CASSSQRNTEAFF. The CDR3 nucleotides read TGTGCCAGCAGTTCGCAGAGGAACACTGAAGCTTTCTTT.

This clonotype occurred a few times. The chain couples TRBV20-1 to TRBJ1-1; D gene uncertain. Trimming removed 4 bases from V and 5 bases from J, with 8 bases in between. The germline CDR1 and CDR2 sequences are DFQATT and SNEGSKA (reference sequence). The CDR3 covers 11 residues. CDR3 nucleotide sequence: TGCAGTGCTATTGAAGGTACTGAAGCTTTCTTT. This translates into CSAIEGTEAFF.

The chain uses TRBV30 and TRBJ2-7, with D maybe TRBD1 (5 bases). Trimming cost V 1 base and J 2 bases, with 12 bases left between them. The CDR3 spans 14 residues. The germline V gene has CDR1 GTSNPN and CDR2 SVGIG (reference sequence). CDR3 in amino acids: CAWSGGRLTYEQYF. The CDR3, as DNA: TGTGCCTGGAGTGGGGGCCGACTGACCTACGAGCAGTACTTC.